This T cell receptor (beta chain) derives from a study of blood T cell repertoires in COVID-19. Across the whole study: Both acute and convalescent COVID-19 samples were obtained from the United States, Italy and Spain. In each case, the material was cDNA or gDNA derived from T cells, B-cell-depleted T cells, or PBMCs.

Trimming took off 0 bases at V and 9 bases at J, with 15 bases between the two ends. CDR1 is SNHLY and CDR2 is FYNNEI in the germline V gene. CDR3 length: 15 residues. Original analysis: Estimation of nucleated cell counts relied on the amplification of reference gene primers. Libraries were prepared by immunoSEQ multiplex PCR; TCRdb keeps only in-frame clonotypes and omits some of them. That table is the source of V, J and clone size, and D and trimming were worked out from the DNA. The sample holds 240,000 or so clones, about 88% seen once. The sequence came from a woman between 35 and 50 years old who had recovered from COVID-19. The material sequenced was peripheral blood. J is TRBJ2-4 and V is TRBV2; D is possibly TRBD2 (6 bases). The chain's CDR3 is CASSEAGPSGGIQYF. CDR3 DNA sequence: TGTGCCAGCAGTGAAGCGGGGCCTTCCGGGGGCATTCAGTACTTC.